The source of this TCR beta chain is a study of PD-1 blockade in classical Hodgkin lymphoma. Comment on this clone: Its antigen is as yet unknown.

Study-level points and caveats: Anyone who began nivolumab under 1 year after ASCT was excluded.

Trimming took off 7 bases at V and 2 bases at J, with 9 bases between the two ends. Germline CDR1 reads SNHLY; CDR2 reads FYNNEI. The CDR3 has 12 amino acids. Profiled with immunoSEQ multiplex PCR; TCRdb holds only in-frame clones, not every one. The table lists about 75,000 clones, approximately 94% of them singletons. Every single patient, without exception, relapsed after autologous stem cell transplantation, and brentuximab vedotin exposure varied. The sequenced sample was peripheral blood mononuclear cells (PBMCs), obtained at baseline. This clonotype was obtained from a human donor with classical Hodgkin lymphoma. V and J are TRBV2 and TRBJ2-7; D unresolved. This CDR3 reads CASITGPYEQYF. CDR3 sequence (DNA): TGTGCCAGCATCACCGGACCCTACGAGCAGTACTTC.